This TCR beta chain was profiled in a study of CD8 T cells in ankylosing spondylitis. Findings of the study overall: In ankylosing spondylitis blood, a motif of roughly eight highly homologous TCR beta variants appeared characteristic.

In this sample, this clonotype turned up many times. Antigen: not known. The CDR3 loop spans 16 amino acids. Per germline, CDR1 MDHEN and CDR2 SYDVKM. J lost 0 bases, V lost 5 bases, and 4 bases had no gene match. MiXCR, applied by TCRdb to the 5' RACE reads, yields one record per CDR3 protein. The sample yields around 490,000 distinct CDR3 sequences, approximately 5% seen once. The receptor's source is a male donor with ankylosing spondylitis. The rearrangement joins TRBV28 to TRBJ2-7; 13 nucleotides match TRBD2. Sequencing was carried out using blood, either unsorted or a sorted T cell fraction (not recorded which). CDR3 bases: TGTGCCAGCAGTACTGGACTAGCGGGAGTCTCCTACGAGCAGTACTTC. Translation gives CASSTGLAGVSYEQYF.